The T cell receptor (beta chain) described here comes from a study of human T cells and chemical hapten exposure. Trimming at V came to 7 bases and at J to 0 bases, leaving 12 bases not matched to a gene. Germline loops: CDR1 MRHNA, CDR2 SNTAGT. The CDR3 sequence is 17 residues long. In TCRdb, the RACE reads were re-called with MiXCR into one record per CDR3 protein. The sample gives about 120,000 distinct CDR3 sequences, around 10% of which show up once; over 1.1% is in the top ten. Time point reported: patch test 1, 2 weeks after DPC sensitization. Treatment meaning: therapeutic diphenylcyclopropenone sensitization with weekly scalp DPC.

This clonotype was obtained from a woman in her 50s with alopecia areata. Some clones in this sample may be carry-over from other donors' samples. Sequenced here: whole blood, sampled in connection with sensitization to the hapten diphenylcyclopropenone (DPC). This chain joins TRBV6-4 and TRBJ2-4, with TRBD1 matching 7 bases. In DNA form, the CDR3 reads TGTGCCAGCACCTTCCACCACAGGGGTTTAGCCAAAAACATTCAGTACTTC. Encoded protein: CASTFHHRGLAKNIQYF.